A single sample is the source of the 27 T cell receptor beta chains below, sequenced in a study of blood T cell repertoires in COVID-19. Assay used: immunoSEQ multiplex PCR; TCRdb lists only in-frame clones, some missing. The sample has tens of thousands of clones, about 81% seen once. The sequencing sample was made of peripheral blood. The receptors originated from a human donor in a cohort sampled during active COVID-19.

The CDR3 DNA follows: TGTGCCAGCAGCGTAGGACCGGGGACAGGGGGCTACGAGCAGTACTTC. Its protein product is CASSVGPGTGGYEQYF. This chain connects TRBV9 to TRBJ2-7, with TRBD1 matching 11 bases. CDR1 SGDLS and CDR2 YYNGEE come from the germline V gene. CDR3 size: 16 residues. After removal of 0 bases from V and 3 bases from J, the junction contained 5 bases not matched to a gene.

Regarding this clone: Other DNA sequences in this sample translate to the same CDR3. The gene calls are TRBV6-5 and TRBJ1-2, with 8 positions matching TRBD1. This CDR3 has 15 amino acids. CDR1 is MNHEY, CDR2 SVGAGI, per germline. V was clipped by 2 bases and J by 4 bases; unmatched bases: 6. The CDR3 here is CASSYRGQGSYGYTF. In nucleotides, the CDR3 is TGTGCCAGCAGTTACCGCGGACAGGGAAGCTATGGCTACACCTTC.

A word on this clone: Different DNA sequences within this sample yield the same CDR3. CDR3 coding DNA: TGTGCCAGCAGCCCCGTAGATGAAAAACTGTTTTTT. Its protein product is CASSPVDEKLFF. This chain uses TRBV6-2 or TRBV6-3 with TRBJ1-4; D unclear. CDR3 length: 12 amino acids. The ends were cut back, 6 bases at V and 6 bases at J, with 8 bases in the middle. The germline V gene has CDR1 MNHEY and CDR2 SVGEGT.

The count of this clone is one. This chain joins TRBV4-2 and TRBJ1-2; the D gene is possibly TRBD1 (5 bases). CDR3 length: 16 residues. The V and J ends lost 3 bases and 4 bases respectively, with 18 bases between them. The germline CDR1 and CDR2 sequences are LGHNA and YNFKEQ. CDR3: CASSQAHGVGGYGYTF. For the CDR3, the DNA is TGTGCCAGCAGCCAGGCCCATGGGGTGGGGGGCTATGGCTACACCTTC.

V and J are TRBV7-2 and TRBJ1-1; a possible D gene is TRBD1 (5 bases). The V end lost 5 bases, the J end lost 7 bases, and 11 bases lay between the germline ends. Germline values: CDR1 SGHTA, CDR2 FQGNSA. CDR3 size: 12 residues. CDR3 nucleotide sequence: TGTGCCAGCAGCCCTCGGGGGGGTGAAGCTTTCTTT. It specifies CASSPRGGEAFF.

The chain links TRBV28 to TRBJ2-5; a possible D gene is TRBD2 (5 bases). The CDR3 is 14 amino acids. V was cut by 5 bases and J by 2 bases, with 12 bases left in between. The germline V gene has CDR1 MDHEN and CDR2 SYDVKM. CDR3 nucleotide sequence: TGTGCCAGCAGTCCGGGAACAAATCAAGAGACCCAGTACTTC. Its protein product is CASSPGTNQETQYF.

The V and J genes are TRBV5-1 and TRBJ1-4; 8 bases match TRBD1. V shed 4 bases and J 0 bases; nucleotides not matched to a gene: 5. This CDR3 is 16 amino acids long. Germline values: CDR1 SGHRS, CDR2 YFSETQ. The CDR3 nucleotides are TGCGCCAGCAGCCCTGGACAGGGAACAACTAATGAAAAACTGTTTTTT. This translates into CASSPGQGTTNEKLFF.

This clone was recorded a few times. J is TRBJ2-7 and V is TRBV10-3, with 9 bases that match TRBD2. J gave up 0 bases and V 8 bases, and 2 bases lay outside the gene matches. The CDR3 sequence is 13 residues long. In germline, CDR1 is ENHRY, CDR2 SYGVKD. CDR3 nucleotides: TGTGCCATCCGGACTAGCGCCTCCTACGAGCAGTACTTC. Protein sequence: CAIRTSASYEQYF.

The V gene is TRBV19, the J gene TRBJ1-4; D is unclear. The V gene lost 6 bases and the J gene lost 3 bases, with 11 bases spanning the gap. This CDR3 region has 14 residues. Germline CDR1 and CDR2: LNHDA and SQIVND (reference sequence). The CDR3 is CASRNSRPNEKLFF. The CDR3 DNA follows: TGTGCCAGTAGAAACAGTCGTCCTAATGAAAAACTGTTTTTT. Complete variable domain (other parts from reference TRBV19 and TRBJ1-4): DGGITQSPKYLFRKEGQNVTLSCEQNLNHDAMYWYRQDPGQGLRLIYYSQIVNDFQKGDIAEGYSVSREKKESFPLTVTSAQKNPTAFYLCASRNSRPNEKLFFGSGTQLSVL.

The chain combines TRBV24-1 with TRBJ2-2; TRBD1 matches 9 bases. The CDR3 consists of 16 residues. The J segment lost 3 bases and the V segment lost 3 bases, leaving 4 bases of the junction unmatched. From germline, CDR1 is KGHDR and CDR2 SFDVKD. The CDR3, as DNA: TGTGCCACCAGTGATCTCGACAGGGGGGACACCGGGGAGCTGTTTTTT. It yields the protein CATSDLDRGDTGELFF.

The chain employs TRBV3-1 (or the pseudogene TRBV3-2) and TRBJ2-5; 7 bases match TRBD2. J lost 5 bases, V lost 1 base, and 10 bases had no gene match. The CDR3 length is 16 residues. Per the germline V gene, CDR1 is LGHDT and CDR2 is YNNKEL (reference sequence). The CDR3 loop is CASSQAGGRTYETQYF. The CDR3 region has the DNA TGTGCCAGCAGCCAAGCAGGCGGGAGAACCTACGAGACCCAGTACTTC.

This sequence joins TRBV7-3 and TRBJ2-3; 8 bases are shared with TRBD2. J gave up 4 bases and V 0 bases, and 3 bases lay outside the gene matches. Per the germline V gene, CDR1 is SGHTA and CDR2 is FQGTGA. This CDR3 has 15 amino acids. The CDR3 reads CASSLTGLEADTQYF. In DNA, the CDR3 is TGTGCCAGCAGCTTAACGGGACTAGAAGCAGATACGCAGTATTTT.

The chain links TRBV10-3 to TRBJ2-1; TRBD1 might be the D (6 bases). Trimming shortened V by 3 bases and J by 4 bases, and 10 bases separated the two germline ends. The CDR3 extends over 14 amino acids. Per the germline V gene, CDR1 is ENHRY and CDR2 is SYGVKD. The CDR3 DNA sequence: TGTGCCATCAGTGAAGCAGGGGCGTACAATGAGCAGTTCTTC. Its protein is CAISEAGAYNEQFF.

The V call is TRBV7-2, the J call TRBJ1-1; D is undetermined. With 5 bases removed from V and 3 bases from J, the gap between germline ends came to 4 bases. Germline CDR1 reads SGHTA; CDR2 reads FQGNSA. The CDR3 covers 11 residues. The CDR3 DNA is TGTGCCAGCAGCCTTTACACTGAAGCTTTCTTT. Residues: CASSLYTEAFF.

With regard to this clone: The germline gene is not matched at one end of the junction; a read error may be the cause. The chain recombines TRBV18 with TRBJ1-1; D unclear. The CDR3 sequence is 16 residues long. Germline V gene data show CDR1 as KGHSH and CDR2 as LQKENI. The chain's CDR3 is CARSPHGGQENTEAFF. Here the CDR3 DNA reads TGTGCCAGATCACCACACGGCGGGCAGGAGAACACTGAAGCTTTCTTT.

This clone was observed a handful of times. The V gene is TRBV12-3 or TRBV12-4, the J gene TRBJ1-5; D call uncertain. Trimming took off 5 bases at V and 11 bases at J, with 10 bases between the two ends. The CDR3 runs 11 residues. CDR3 nucleotide sequence: TGTGCCAGCAGTCGAGGGAGGTCCCAGCATTTT. Amino acid sequence: CASSRGRSQHF.

The V gene is TRBV19, the J gene TRBJ1-5; D is uncertain. Trimming left V 5 bases short and J 0 bases short, with 11 bases between. Germline-derived CDR1 and CDR2 are LNHDA and SQIVND (reference sequence). The CDR3 is 15 amino acids. CDR3 residues: CASSAVPFSNQPQHF. CDR3 bases: TGTGCCAGTAGTGCAGTCCCTTTTAGCAATCAGCCCCAGCATTTT. Variable domain in full (rest from reference TRBV19 and TRBJ1-5): DGGITQSPKYLFRKEGQNVTLSCEQNLNHDAMYWYRQDPGQGLRLIYYSQIVNDFQKGDIAEGYSVSREKKESFPLTVTSAQKNPTAFYLCASSAVPFSNQPQHFGDGTRLSIL.

CDR3 nucleotide sequence: TGTGCCATCAGTGACGCGGGAGTCGGAGATACGCAGTATTTT. Translated: CAISDAGVGDTQYF. The V and J genes are TRBV10-3 and TRBJ2-3; 7 nucleotides match TRBD2. V shed 3 bases and J 5 bases; nucleotides not matched to a gene: 5. The CDR3 spans 14 residues. Per the germline V gene, CDR1 is ENHRY and CDR2 is SYGVKD.

For this clone: Other DNA sequences in the sample encode the same CDR3. The chain is built from TRBV6-6 and TRBJ2-7; 10 bases align to TRBD1. J gave up 4 bases and V 5 bases, and 8 bases lay outside the gene matches. CDR1 is MNHNY and CDR2 is SVGAGI in the germline V gene (reference sequence). The CDR3 runs to 15 residues. The CDR3 protein is CASSPRQGAAYEQYF. In DNA, the CDR3 is TGTGCCAGCAGTCCTCGACAGGGGGCAGCGTACGAGCAGTACTTC.

The chain carries TRBV7-3 and TRBJ2-3; a possible D gene is TRBD2 (5 bases). The CDR3 extends over 16 amino acids. The germline V gene encodes CDR1 SGHTA and CDR2 FQGTGA. V lost 2 bases and J 2 bases, leaving 14 bases between the germline ends. DNA for the CDR3: TGTGCCAGCAGCTTAGGACCGGGATCTTCCACAGATACGCAGTATTTT. It codes for CASSLGPGSSTDTQYF.

This sequence joins TRBV28 and TRBJ1-2, with unresolved D. The V and J ends lost 4 bases and 4 bases respectively, with 19 bases between them. CDR1 and CDR2 (germline): MDHEN, SYDVKM. There are 16 residues in the CDR3. The CDR3 loop reads CASSSPIGGLGYGYTF. In DNA form, the CDR3 reads TGTGCCAGCAGTTCCCCCATCGGAGGGCTCGGCTATGGCTACACCTTC.

The chain employs TRBV19 and TRBJ2-5; TRBD2 matches at 11 bases. Germline V CDR1 and CDR2: LNHDA, SQIVND (reference sequence). The ends lost 6 bases at V and 1 base at J; junction bases unmatched: 7. The CDR3 is 16 amino acids. For the CDR3, the DNA is TGTGCCAGTAGGAAGAGACTAGCGGGGATCCAAGAGACCCAGTACTTC. Amino acid sequence: CASRKRLAGIQETQYF.

The chain employs TRBV4-3 and TRBJ2-7; 7 bases are shared with TRBD2. From germline, CDR1 is LGHNA and CDR2 YSLEER. V shed 1 base and J 3 bases; nucleotides not matched to a gene: 3. The CDR3 is made up of 14 amino acids. CDR3 in DNA: TGCGCCAGCAGCCAAGCGGCGGGAGTCTACGAGCAGTACTTC. This encodes CASSQAAGVYEQYF.

The chain combines TRBV7-2 with TRBJ1-1, with 8 nucleotides matching TRBD1. Trimming at V came to 3 bases and at J to 1 base, leaving 7 bases not matched to a gene. Germline V CDR1 and CDR2: SGHTA, FQGNSA. The CDR3 totals 16 residues. CDR3 in amino acids: CASSLVRTGTNTEAFF. Written as DNA, the CDR3 is TGTGCCAGCAGCTTGGTTCGGACAGGGACGAACACTGAAGCTTTCTTT.

This chain uses TRBV9 with TRBJ1-3; possibly TRBD1 for D (5 bases). The germline gives CDR1 SGDLS, CDR2 YYNGEE. V was trimmed by 0 bases and J by 2 bases, leaving 15 bases between them. The CDR3 runs to 17 residues. DNA of the CDR3: TGTGCCAGCAGCGTAGGGGTGGGGCGAGGAGCTGGAAACACCATATATTTT. Translated: CASSVGVGRGAGNTIYF.

The chain has TRBV28 and TRBJ1-5; D gene unclear. The CDR3 totals 16 residues. V lost 6 bases, J lost 2 bases, and 17 bases lay in between. Germline CDR1 is MDHEN and CDR2 is SYDVKM. In DNA form, the CDR3 reads TGTGCCAGCAGCTCCACCCGGGGATATGGCAATCAGCCCCAGCATTTT. Translated, it gives CASSSTRGYGNQPQHF.

V gene TRBV20-1 combines with J gene TRBJ2-7, with D perhaps TRBD2 (5 bases). CDR1 and CDR2 (germline): DFQATT, SNEGSKA (reference sequence). V lost 7 bases and J 3 bases, leaving 10 bases between the germline ends. The CDR3 length is 11 residues. The CDR3: CSVSGRYEQYF. DNA of the CDR3: TGCAGTGTCAGCGGCCGCTACGAGCAGTACTTC.